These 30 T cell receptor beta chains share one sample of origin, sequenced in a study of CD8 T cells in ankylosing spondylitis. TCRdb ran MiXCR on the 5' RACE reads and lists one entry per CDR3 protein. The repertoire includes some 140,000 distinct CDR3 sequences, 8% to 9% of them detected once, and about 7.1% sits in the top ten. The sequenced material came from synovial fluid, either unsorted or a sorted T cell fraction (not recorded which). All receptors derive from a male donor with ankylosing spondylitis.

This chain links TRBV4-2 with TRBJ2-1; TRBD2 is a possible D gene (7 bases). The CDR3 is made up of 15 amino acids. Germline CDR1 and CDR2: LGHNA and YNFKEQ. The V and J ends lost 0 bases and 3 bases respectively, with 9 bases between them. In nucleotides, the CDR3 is TGTGCCAGCAGCCAAGACGGGGGGCTCTACAATGAGCAGTTCTTC. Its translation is CASSQDGGLYNEQFF.

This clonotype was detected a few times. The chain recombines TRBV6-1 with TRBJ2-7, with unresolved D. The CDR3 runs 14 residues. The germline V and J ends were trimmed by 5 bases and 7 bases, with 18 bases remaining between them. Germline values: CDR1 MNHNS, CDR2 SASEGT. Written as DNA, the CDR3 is TGTGCCAGCAGTCCCTTGTCACATATGGGGGAGCAGTACTTC. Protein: CASSPLSHMGEQYF.

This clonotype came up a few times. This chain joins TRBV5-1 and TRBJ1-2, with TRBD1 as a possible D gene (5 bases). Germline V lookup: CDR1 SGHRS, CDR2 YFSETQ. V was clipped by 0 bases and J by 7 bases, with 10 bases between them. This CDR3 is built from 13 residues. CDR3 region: CASSLGGSGGYTF. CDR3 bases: TGCGCCAGCAGCTTGGGGGGCTCGGGTGGCTACACCTTC. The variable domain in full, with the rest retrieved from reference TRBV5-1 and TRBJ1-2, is KAGVTQTPRYLIKTRGQQVTLSCSPISGHRSVSWYQQTPGQGLQFLFEYFSETQRNKGNFPGRFSGRQFSNSRSEMNVSTLELGDSALYLCASSLGGSGGYTFGSGTRLTVV.

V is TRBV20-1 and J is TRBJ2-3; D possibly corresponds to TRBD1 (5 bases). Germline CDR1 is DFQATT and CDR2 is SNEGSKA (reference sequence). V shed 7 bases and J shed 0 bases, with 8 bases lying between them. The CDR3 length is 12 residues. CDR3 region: CSGTLSTDTQYF. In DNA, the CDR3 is TGCAGTGGGACACTAAGCACAGATACGCAGTATTTT.

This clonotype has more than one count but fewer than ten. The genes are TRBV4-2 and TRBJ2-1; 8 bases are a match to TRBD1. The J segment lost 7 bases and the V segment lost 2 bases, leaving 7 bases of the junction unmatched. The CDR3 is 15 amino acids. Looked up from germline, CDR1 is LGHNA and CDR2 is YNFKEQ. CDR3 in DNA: TGTGCCAGCAGCCAACCGGACAGGGATAAGAATGAGCAGTTCTTC. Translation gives CASSQPDRDKNEQFF.

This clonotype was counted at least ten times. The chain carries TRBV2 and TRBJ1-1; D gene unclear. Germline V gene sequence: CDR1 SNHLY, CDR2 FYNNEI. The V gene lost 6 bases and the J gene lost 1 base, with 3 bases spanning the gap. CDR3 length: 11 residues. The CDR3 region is CASRENTEAFF. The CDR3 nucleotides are TGTGCCAGCAGGGAGAACACTGAAGCTTTCTTT.

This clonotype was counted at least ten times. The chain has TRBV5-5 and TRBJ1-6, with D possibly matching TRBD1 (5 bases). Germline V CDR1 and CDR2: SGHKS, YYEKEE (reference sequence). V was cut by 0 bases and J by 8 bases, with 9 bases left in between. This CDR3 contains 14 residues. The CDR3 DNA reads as TGTGCCAGCAGCTTGGCCTCACAGGATTCACCCCTCCACTTT. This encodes CASSLASQDSPLHF.

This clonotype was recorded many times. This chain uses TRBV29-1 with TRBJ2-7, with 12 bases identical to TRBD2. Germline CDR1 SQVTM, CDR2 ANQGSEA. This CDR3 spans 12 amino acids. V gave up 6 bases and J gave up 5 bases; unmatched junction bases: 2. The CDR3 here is CSVTSGGNEQYF. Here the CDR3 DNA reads TGCAGCGTGACTAGCGGGGGCAACGAGCAGTACTTC.

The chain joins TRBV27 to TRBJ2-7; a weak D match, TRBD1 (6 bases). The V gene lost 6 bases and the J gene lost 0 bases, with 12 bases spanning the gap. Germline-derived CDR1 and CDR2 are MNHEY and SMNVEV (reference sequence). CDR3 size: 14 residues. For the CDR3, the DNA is TGTGCCAGCAGAAGACAGGACAGCTCCTACGAGCAGTACTTC. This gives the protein CASRRQDSSYEQYF.

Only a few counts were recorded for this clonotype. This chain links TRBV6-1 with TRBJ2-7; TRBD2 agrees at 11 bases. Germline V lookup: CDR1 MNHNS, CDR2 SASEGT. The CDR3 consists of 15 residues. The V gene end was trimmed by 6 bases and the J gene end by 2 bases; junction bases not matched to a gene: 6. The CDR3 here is CASRERLAGTYEQYF. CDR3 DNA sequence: TGTGCCAGCAGAGAGAGACTAGCGGGGACCTACGAGCAGTACTTC.

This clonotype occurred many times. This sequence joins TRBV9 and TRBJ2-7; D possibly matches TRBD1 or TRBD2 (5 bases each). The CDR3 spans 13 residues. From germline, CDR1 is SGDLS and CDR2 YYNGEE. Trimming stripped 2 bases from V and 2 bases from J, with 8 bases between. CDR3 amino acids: CASSVGAAYEQYF. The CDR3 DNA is TGTGCCAGCAGCGTCGGGGCTGCCTACGAGCAGTACTTC. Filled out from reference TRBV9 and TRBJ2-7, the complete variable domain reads DSGVTQTPKHLITATGQRVTLRCSPRSGDLSVYWYQQSLDQGLQFLIQYYNGEERAKGNILERFSAQQFPDLHSELNLSSLELGDSALYFCASSVGAAYEQYFGPGTRLTVT.

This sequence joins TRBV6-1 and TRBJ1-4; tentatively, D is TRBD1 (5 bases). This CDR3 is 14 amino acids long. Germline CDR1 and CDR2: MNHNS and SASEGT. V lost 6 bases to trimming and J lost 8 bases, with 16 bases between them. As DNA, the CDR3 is TGTGCCAGCAGCCAGGACGTCTGGGGGGAAAAACTGTTTTTT. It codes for CASSQDVWGEKLFF.

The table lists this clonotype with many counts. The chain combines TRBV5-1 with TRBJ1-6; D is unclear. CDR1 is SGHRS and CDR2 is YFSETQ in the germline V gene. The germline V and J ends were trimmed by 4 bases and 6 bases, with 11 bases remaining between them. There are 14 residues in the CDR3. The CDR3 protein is CASSLDMFNSPLHF. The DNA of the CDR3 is TGCGCCAGCAGCCTCGACATGTTTAATTCACCCCTCCACTTT.

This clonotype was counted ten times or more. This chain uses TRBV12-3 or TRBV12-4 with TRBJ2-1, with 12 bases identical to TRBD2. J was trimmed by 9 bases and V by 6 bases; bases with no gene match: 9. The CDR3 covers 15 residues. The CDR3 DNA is TGTGCCAGCAGGCTGACTAGCGGGGGAGTAGGTGAGCAGTTCTTC. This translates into CASRLTSGGVGEQFF.

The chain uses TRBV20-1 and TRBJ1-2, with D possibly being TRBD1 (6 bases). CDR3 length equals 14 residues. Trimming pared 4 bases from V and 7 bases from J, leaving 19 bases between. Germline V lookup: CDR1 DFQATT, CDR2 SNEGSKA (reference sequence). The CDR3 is CSAIGTRGAGGYTF. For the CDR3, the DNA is TGCAGTGCTATTGGCACCAGGGGCGCGGGTGGCTACACCTTC.

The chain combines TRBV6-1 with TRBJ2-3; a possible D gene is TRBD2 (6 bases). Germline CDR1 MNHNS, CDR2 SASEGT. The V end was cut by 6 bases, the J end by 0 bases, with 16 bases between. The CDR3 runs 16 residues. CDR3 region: CASSRWAAGSTDTQYF. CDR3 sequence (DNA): TGTGCCAGCAGCCGCTGGGCAGCGGGTAGCACAGATACGCAGTATTTT.

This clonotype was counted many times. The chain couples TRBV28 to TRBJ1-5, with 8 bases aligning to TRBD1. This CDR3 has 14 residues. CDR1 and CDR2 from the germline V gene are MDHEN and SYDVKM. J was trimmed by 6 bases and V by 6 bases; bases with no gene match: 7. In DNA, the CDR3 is TGTGCCAGCAGCCCGGACAGGGAGTCTCAGCCCCAGCATTTT. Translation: CASSPDRESQPQHF.

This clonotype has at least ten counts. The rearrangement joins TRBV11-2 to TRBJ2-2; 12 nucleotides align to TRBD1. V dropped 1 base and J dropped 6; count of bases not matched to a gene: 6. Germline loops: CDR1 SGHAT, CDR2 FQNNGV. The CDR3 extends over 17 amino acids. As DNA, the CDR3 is TGTGCCAGCAGCTTAGTGGGACAGGGGGCAGGGGCCGGGGAGCTGTTTTTT. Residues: CASSLVGQGAGAGELFF.

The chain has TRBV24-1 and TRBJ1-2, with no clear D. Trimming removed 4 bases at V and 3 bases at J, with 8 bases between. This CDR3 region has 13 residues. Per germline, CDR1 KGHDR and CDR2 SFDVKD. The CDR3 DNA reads TGTGCCACCAGTGACAGGTACCACTATGGCTACACCTTC. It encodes CATSDRYHYGYTF.

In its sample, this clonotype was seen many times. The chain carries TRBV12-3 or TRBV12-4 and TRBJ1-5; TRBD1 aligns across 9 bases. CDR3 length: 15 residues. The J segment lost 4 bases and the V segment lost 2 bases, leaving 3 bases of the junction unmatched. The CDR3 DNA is TGTGCCAGCAGTTTATCGGACAGGGGTAATCAGCCCCAGCATTTT. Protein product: CASSLSDRGNQPQHF.

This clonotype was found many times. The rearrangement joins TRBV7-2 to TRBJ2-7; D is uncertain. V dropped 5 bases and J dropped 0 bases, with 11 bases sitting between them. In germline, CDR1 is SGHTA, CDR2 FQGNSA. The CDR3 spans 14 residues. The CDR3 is CASSPHGTSYEQYF. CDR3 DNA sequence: TGTGCCAGCAGCCCCCATGGCACCTCCTACGAGCAGTACTTC.

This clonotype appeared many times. The DNA of the CDR3 is TGTGCCAGCAGTTACGCTAGCGGGAGTTCAGATACGCAGTATTTT. Encoded protein: CASSYASGSSDTQYF. The chain recombines TRBV6-5 with TRBJ2-3, with 10 bases matching TRBD2. The CDR3 has 15 residues. Germline CDR1 is MNHEY and CDR2 is SVGAGI. V lost 2 bases to trimming and J lost 4 bases; unmatched junction nucleotides: 3.

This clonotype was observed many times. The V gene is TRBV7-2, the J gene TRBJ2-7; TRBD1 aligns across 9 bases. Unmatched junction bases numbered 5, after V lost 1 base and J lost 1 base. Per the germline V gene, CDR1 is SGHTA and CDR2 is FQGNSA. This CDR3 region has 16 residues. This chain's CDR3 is CASSLGSGQGSYEQYF. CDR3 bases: TGTGCCAGCAGCTTAGGCTCCGGACAGGGGTCCTACGAGCAGTACTTC.

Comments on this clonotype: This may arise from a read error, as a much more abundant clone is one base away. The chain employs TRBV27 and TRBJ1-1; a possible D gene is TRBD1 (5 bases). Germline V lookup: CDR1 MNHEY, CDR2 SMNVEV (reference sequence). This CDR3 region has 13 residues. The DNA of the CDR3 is TGTGCCAGAAGTTTAGGACAGAACACTGAAGCTTTCTTT. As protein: CARSLGQNTEAFF.

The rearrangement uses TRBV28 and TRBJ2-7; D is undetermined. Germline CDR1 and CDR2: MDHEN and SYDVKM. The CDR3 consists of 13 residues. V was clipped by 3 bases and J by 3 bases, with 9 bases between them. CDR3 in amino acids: CASSFPPVYEQYF. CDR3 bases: TGTGCCAGCAGTTTCCCGCCGGTCTACGAGCAGTACTTC.

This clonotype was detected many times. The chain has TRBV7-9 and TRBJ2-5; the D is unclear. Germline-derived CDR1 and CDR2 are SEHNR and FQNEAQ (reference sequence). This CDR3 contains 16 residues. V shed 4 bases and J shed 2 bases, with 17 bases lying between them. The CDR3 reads CASSSQEARRQETQYF. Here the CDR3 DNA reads TGTGCCAGCAGCTCTCAGGAAGCGAGGCGGCAAGAGACCCAGTACTTC. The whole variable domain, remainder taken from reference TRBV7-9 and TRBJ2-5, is DTGVSQNPRHKITKRGQNVTFRCDPISEHNRLYWYRQTLGQGPEFLTYFQNEAQLEKSRLLSDRFSAERPKGSFSTLEIQRTEQGDSAMYLCASSSQEARRQETQYFGPGTRLLVL.

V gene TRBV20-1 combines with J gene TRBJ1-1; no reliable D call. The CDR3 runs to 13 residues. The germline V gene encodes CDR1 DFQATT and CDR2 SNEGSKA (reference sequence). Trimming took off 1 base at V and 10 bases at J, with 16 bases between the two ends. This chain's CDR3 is CSARGSGLEVAFF. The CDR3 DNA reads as TGCAGTGCTAGAGGGTCTGGACTTGAAGTAGCTTTCTTT.

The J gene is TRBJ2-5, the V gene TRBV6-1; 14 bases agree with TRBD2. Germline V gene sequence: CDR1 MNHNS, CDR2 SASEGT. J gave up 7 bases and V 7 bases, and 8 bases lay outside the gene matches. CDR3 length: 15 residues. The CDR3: CASTPTSGGVGTQYF. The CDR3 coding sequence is TGTGCCAGCACCCCGACTAGCGGGGGGGTCGGGACCCAGTACTTC.

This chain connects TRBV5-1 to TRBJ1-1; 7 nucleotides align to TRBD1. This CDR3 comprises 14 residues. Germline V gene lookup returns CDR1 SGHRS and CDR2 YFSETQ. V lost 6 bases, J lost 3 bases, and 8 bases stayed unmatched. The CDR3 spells CASTLSGGDTEAFF. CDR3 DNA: TGCGCCAGCACCTTATCAGGGGGTGACACTGAAGCTTTCTTT. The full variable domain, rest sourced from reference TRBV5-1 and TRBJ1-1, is KAGVTQTPRYLIKTRGQQVTLSCSPISGHRSVSWYQQTPGQGLQFLFEYFSETQRNKGNFPGRFSGRQFSNSRSEMNVSTLELGDSALYLCASTLSGGDTEAFFGQGTRLTVV.

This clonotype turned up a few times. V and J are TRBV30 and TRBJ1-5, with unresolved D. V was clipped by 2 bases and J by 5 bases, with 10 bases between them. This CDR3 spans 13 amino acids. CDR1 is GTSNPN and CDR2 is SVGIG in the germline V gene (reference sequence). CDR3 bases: TGTGCCTGGAGTTTAAGCGGCTATCAGCCCCAGCATTTT. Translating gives CAWSLSGYQPQHF.